The following is a T cell receptor (beta chain) sequence with its context. Antigen unknown. The germline gives CDR1 SGHVS, CDR2 FNYEAQ. With V trimmed by 6 bases and J by 2 bases, 6 bases remained unmatched. There are 17 residues in the CDR3. This specimen belongs to a study of cytomegalovirus exposure and HLA in healthy donors. Whole-study results and caveats: The authors confirmed in vitro that three CMV-associated chains were specific for CMV antigens.

Sequencing was performed with immunoSEQ multiplex PCR; in TCRdb, only in-frame clones are kept and a portion is missing. The repertoire holds 130,000 to 150,000 clones, with roughly nine tenths as singletons. This TCR came from a woman in her late teens or twenties in good health and CMV-seropositive. The chain has TRBV7-6 and TRBJ2-6; 11 bases agree with TRBD1. Material for sequencing was PBMCs. DNA of the CDR3: TGTGCCAGCAGTCTTAGGACAGGGGGCACTGGGGCCAACGTCCTGACTTTC. Protein sequence: CASSLRTGGTGANVLTF.